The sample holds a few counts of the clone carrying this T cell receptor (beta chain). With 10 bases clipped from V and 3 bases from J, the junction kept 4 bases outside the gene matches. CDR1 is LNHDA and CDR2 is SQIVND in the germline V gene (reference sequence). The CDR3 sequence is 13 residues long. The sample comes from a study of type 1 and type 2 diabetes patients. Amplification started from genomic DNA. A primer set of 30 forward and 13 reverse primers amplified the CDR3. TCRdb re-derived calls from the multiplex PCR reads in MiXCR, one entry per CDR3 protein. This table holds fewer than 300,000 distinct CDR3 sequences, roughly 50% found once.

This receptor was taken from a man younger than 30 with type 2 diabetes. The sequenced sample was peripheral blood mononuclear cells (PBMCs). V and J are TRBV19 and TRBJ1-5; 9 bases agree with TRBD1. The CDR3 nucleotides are TGTGCCACTAGGGACAGGGTCAATCAGCCCCAGCATTTT. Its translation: CATRDRVNQPQHF.